Included here is one T cell receptor beta chain sequence, with context. Its recognized antigen is unknown. Nothing much larger sits one base from this clone, and base qualities are not available. This record belongs to a study of blood T cell repertoires in COVID-19 (dated by TCRdb to between 2020 and 2021). General notes on the study: Samples from collaborators originated in the United States, Italy and Spain and spanned both the acute and convalescent phases of COVID-19. The material from the prospective study consisted of cDNA or gDNA derived from T cells, B-cell-depleted T cells, or PBMCs. The dataset comprised deeply sampled blood TCRbeta repertoires from subjects exposed to, actively infected with, or recovered from COVID-19. The repertoires were released in a freely available public database intended as a resource for research on the immune response to SARS-CoV-2. Samples were obtained from the ongoing ImmuneRACE study (first 160 participants) and from over 1,000 subjects provided by 6 global collaborators. A de-identified subject ID, COVID-19 status, age in years and sex were almost always included in the sample metadata. Where HLA class I and class II types were available, the types were taken from metadata supplied by the sample provider, not from assay-based typing.

Findings and caveats that apply to the study as a whole: Clinical and demographic metadata were provided uncurated, with the amount varying by source and participant.

The collaborating institutions used their own protocols to collect whole blood in K2EDTA tubes. For TCRbeta analysis, collaborators shipped samples in one of three forms: frozen whole blood, isolated PBMCs, or DNA extracted from either of those sample types. From a lookup of the germline V gene, CDR1 and CDR2 are SQVTM and ANQGSEA. From its cysteine to its phenylalanine, the CDR3 spans 10 amino acids. Just CDR3 DNA is preserved here, 30 bases in frame from base 1. The junction carries 3 bases between V and J, which are trimmed by 7 bases and 0 bases respectively. TCRbeta CDR3 regions were amplified from genomic DNA using the immunoSEQ Assay, a bias-controlled multiplex PCR. The published analysis was carried out like this. The number of nucleated cells in each sample was estimated by amplification of reference gene primers within the assay. Sequence reads were collapsed and filtered to measure the absolute abundance of every unique TCRbeta CDR3 rearrangement. For each sample, productive Simpson clonality was calculated by taking the square root of Simpson's diversity index across productive rearrangements. Held by TCRdb, this immuneACCESS table contains in-frame sequences only and omits some clones. Under half of the omission traces to an unresolved V gene where checked; the cause of the rest is unknown. V and J calls and clone size come straight from that table; D and trimming were deduced from the DNA. Present in this sample are some 700,000 clones, around 90% of which were seen just once. More than 0.25% of the sample comes from the top ten.

The rearrangement joined TRBV29-1 to TRBJ1-1; no confident D gene assignment can be made. This TCR was sampled from a woman younger than 35 with acute or convalescent COVID-19. Sequenced material: peripheral blood. The CDR3 in this case is CSGMNTEAFF. The nucleotides read TGCAGCGGTATGAACACTGAAGCTTTCTTT.